These T cell receptor beta chains were read from a single sample in a study of identical twins. TCRdb called the 5' RACE reads again in MiXCR, with one record for every CDR3 protein. Of 200,000 to 300,000 distinct CDR3 sequences in the sample, roughly 7% were seen once. The same data also went into a second study, on yellow fever vaccine responses in identical twins.

Sequenced: memory (CD45RO+) T cells sorted from blood. The source of these receptors is a woman between 18 and 29 years old in good health. The CDR3 runs from the conserved cysteine through the conserved F or W. The D gene is left open where the match is weak. The listing skips clone size in some rows; elsewhere it reads once, few, many or a size class.

clone size: many; J gene: TRBJ2-1; D gene: TRBD2; V gene: TRBV4-2; CDR3 DNA: TGTGCCAGCAGCCAAGCCCCAGCGGGGCTAAATGCTGAGCAGTTCTTC; CDR3 protein: CASSQAPAGLNAEQFF
clone size: NA; J gene: TRBJ2-2; D gene: NA; V gene: TRBV6-5; CDR3 DNA: TGTGCCAGCAGTCACCTCACTAGTTCGAACACCGGGGAGCTGTTTTTT; CDR3 protein: CASSHLTSSNTGELFF
clone size: few; J gene: TRBJ1-1; D gene: NA; V gene: TRBV18; CDR3 DNA: TGTGCCAGCTCACCAGGGGTCGACACTGAAGCTTTCTTT; CDR3 protein: CASSPGVDTEAFF
clone size: NA; J gene: TRBJ2-1; D gene: TRBD1; V gene: TRBV2; CDR3 DNA: TGTGCCAGCAGTGAAATCACGAGGACAGGGTGGTTCGGCTCCTACAATGAGCAGTTCTTC; CDR3 protein: CASSEITRTGWFGSYNEQFF
clone size: many; J gene: TRBJ2-7; D gene: NA; V gene: TRBV3-1; CDR3 DNA: TGTGCCAGCAGCCAGGTCGACACCGAGCAGTACTTC; CDR3 protein: CASSQVDTEQYF
clone size: few; J gene: TRBJ2-1; D gene: TRBD2; V gene: TRBV5-1; CDR3 DNA: TGCGCCAGCAGCCCCACTCCTCTAACCGGGACTAGCGGGGTCTACAATGAGCAGTTCTTC; CDR3 protein: CASSPTPLTGTSGVYNEQFF
clone size: few; J gene: TRBJ2-1; D gene: NA; V gene: TRBV7-8; CDR3 DNA: TGTGCCAGCAGCCGTCGACGGACAGAATACAAGGAGCAGTTCTTC; CDR3 protein: CASSRRRTEYKEQFF
clone size: many; J gene: TRBJ2-1; D gene: NA; V gene: TRBV7-3; CDR3 DNA: TGTGCCAGCAGCCCACAAGGACCGAGCTCCTACAATGAGCAGTTCTTC; CDR3 protein: CASSPQGPSSYNEQFF
clone size: few; J gene: TRBJ1-1; D gene: NA; V gene: TRBV3-1; CDR3 DNA: TGTGCCAGCAGCCAATTTGGCGGGGAAAATGAAGCTTTCTTT; CDR3 protein: CASSQFGGENEAFF
clone size: few; J gene: TRBJ2-5; D gene: NA; V gene: TRBV5-1; CDR3 DNA: TGCGCCAGCAGCGGTACGTCTAGTTTACGGGAGACCCAGTACTTC; CDR3 protein: CASSGTSSLRETQYF
clone size: few; J gene: TRBJ2-2; D gene: NA; V gene: TRBV24-1; CDR3 DNA: TGTGCCACCAGTGACCCCGACGGGGCCAACACCGGGGAGCTGTTTTTT; CDR3 protein: CATSDPDGANTGELFF
clone size: NA; J gene: TRBJ2-1; D gene: NA; V gene: TRBV4-1; CDR3 DNA: TGCGCCAGCAGCCAAGGGGGGTTAGGAGGGCGCTCCTACAATGAGCAGTTCTTC; CDR3 protein: CASSQGGLGGRSYNEQFF
clone size: NA; J gene: TRBJ2-1; D gene: NA; V gene: TRBV6-5; CDR3 DNA: TGTGCCAGCAGTTACACCGGGACAAGGTCTAGGAATGAGCAGTTCTTC; CDR3 protein: CASSYTGTRSRNEQFF
clone size: few; J gene: TRBJ2-5; D gene: TRBD2; V gene: TRBV2; CDR3 DNA: TGTGCCAGCAGAGGAATGAGCGGGGTTCAAGAGACCCAGTACTTC; CDR3 protein: CASRGMSGVQETQYF
clone size: few; J gene: TRBJ2-5; D gene: NA; V gene: TRBV19; CDR3 DNA: TGTGCCAGCTCAGAGGCGGTCAGGGGGGTCAGTGGGGAGACCCAGTACTTC; CDR3 protein: CASSEAVRGVSGETQYF
clone size: few; J gene: TRBJ1-1; D gene: NA; V gene: TRBV9; CDR3 DNA: TGTGCCAGCAGCGTAAAGGCGGGCAGTGAAGCTTTCTTT; CDR3 protein: CASSVKAGSEAFF
clone size: NA; J gene: TRBJ2-5; D gene: TRBD2; V gene: TRBV15; CDR3 DNA: TGTGCCACCAGCAGACGCACCGGGACTAGCCGAGAGACCCAGTACTTC; CDR3 protein: CATSRRTGTSRETQYF
clone size: NA; J gene: TRBJ2-1; D gene: TRBD2; V gene: TRBV20-1; CDR3 DNA: TGCAGTGCTAGAGATGGGACTAGCGGGACCCTCTCCTACAATGAGCAGTTCTTC; CDR3 protein: CSARDGTSGTLSYNEQFF
clone size: NA; J gene: TRBJ2-2; D gene: TRBD1; V gene: TRBV10-2; CDR3 DNA: TGCGCCAGCACTCCACAGGGGGCGAACACCGGGGAGCTGTTTTTT; CDR3 protein: CASTPQGANTGELFF
clone size: NA; J gene: TRBJ2-5; D gene: TRBD2; V gene: TRBV7-9; CDR3 DNA: TGTGCCAGCAGCTTCTCCCGGGCCGGGGGGCAAGAGACCCAGTACTTC; CDR3 protein: CASSFSRAGGQETQYF
clone size: few; J gene: TRBJ2-2; D gene: NA; V gene: TRBV5-1; CDR3 DNA: TGCGCCAGCACCCACGGAGGGGCTGGCACCGGGGAGCTGTTTTTT; CDR3 protein: CASTHGGAGTGELFF
clone size: many; J gene: TRBJ2-3; D gene: NA; V gene: TRBV4-2; CDR3 DNA: TGTGCCAGCAGCCAAGATCTGGTAAGGGGACAGTATTTT; CDR3 protein: CASSQDLVRGQYF
clone size: NA; J gene: TRBJ2-5; D gene: NA; V gene: TRBV7-7; CDR3 DNA: TGTGCCAGCAGCTTATCCCAGGGCCCCTGGGAGACCCAGTACTTC; CDR3 protein: CASSLSQGPWETQYF
clone size: few; J gene: TRBJ2-7; D gene: TRBD2; V gene: TRBV10-3; CDR3 DNA: TGTGCCATCAGCAAACCCCTCGGGACTAGCCCTAACGAGCAGTACTTC; CDR3 protein: CAISKPLGTSPNEQYF
clone size: few; J gene: TRBJ2-5; D gene: NA; V gene: TRBV7-9; CDR3 DNA: TGTGCCAGCACCGGGACCACCGGAGAGAGAGAGACCCAGTACTTC; CDR3 protein: CASTGTTGERETQYF
clone size: many; J gene: TRBJ1-4; D gene: TRBD1; V gene: TRBV15; CDR3 DNA: TGTGCCACCAGCGGGGGTGACAGGGGTCGTGAAAAACTGTTTTTT; CDR3 protein: CATSGGDRGREKLFF
clone size: few; J gene: TRBJ2-5; D gene: NA; V gene: TRBV7-6; CDR3 DNA: TGTGCCAGCAGCCTAATCGGGATTAAAGAGACCCAGTACTTC; CDR3 protein: CASSLIGIKETQYF
clone size: few; J gene: TRBJ2-1; D gene: NA; V gene: TRBV5-6; CDR3 DNA: TGTGCCAGCAGCTTGAGGATTCACAATGAGCAGTTCTTC; CDR3 protein: CASSLRIHNEQFF
clone size: few; J gene: TRBJ1-4; D gene: NA; V gene: TRBV2; CDR3 DNA: TGTGCCAGCAGCCAGGACCCAACTAATGAAAAACTGTTTTTT; CDR3 protein: CASSQDPTNEKLFF
clone size: NA; J gene: TRBJ2-5; D gene: TRBD2; V gene: TRBV5-1; CDR3 DNA: TGCGCCAGCACTAGCGGGGGGGCCGGTGAGACCCAGTACTTC; CDR3 protein: CASTSGGAGETQYF
clone size: NA; J gene: TRBJ2-5; D gene: NA; V gene: TRBV19; CDR3 DNA: TGTGCCAGTAGTATGGGCGGGACCCAGTACTTC; CDR3 protein: CASSMGGTQYF
clone size: few; J gene: TRBJ2-3; D gene: NA; V gene: TRBV7-3; CDR3 DNA: TGTGCCAGCAGCTTAGCCAGCACAGATACGCAGTATTTT; CDR3 protein: CASSLASTDTQYF
clone size: NA; J gene: TRBJ2-2; D gene: TRBD2; V gene: TRBV7-2; CDR3 DNA: TGTGCCAGCAGCGTCGGGACTAGCGGGAGGGGTGGCGGGGAGCTGTTTTTT; CDR3 protein: CASSVGTSGRGGGELFF
clone size: NA; J gene: TRBJ1-4; D gene: NA; V gene: TRBV18; CDR3 DNA: TGTGCCAGCTCACCACCGAACGGAGCGACTAATGAAAAACTGTTTTTT; CDR3 protein: CASSPPNGATNEKLFF
clone size: NA; J gene: TRBJ1-1; D gene: NA; V gene: TRBV29-1; CDR3 DNA: TGCAGCGTTGTACGCGACAGTTCCCCTGCCACTGAAGCTTTCTTT; CDR3 protein: CSVVRDSSPATEAFF
clone size: many; J gene: TRBJ1-3; D gene: NA; V gene: TRBV4-2; CDR3 DNA: TGTGCCAGCAGCCAAGATGAGATAGGTGGAAACACCATATATTTT; CDR3 protein: CASSQDEIGGNTIYF
clone size: many; J gene: TRBJ2-2; D gene: NA; V gene: TRBV24-1; CDR3 DNA: TGTGCCACCAGTGACCCTAGTCCGCCCGGGGAGCTGTTTTTT; CDR3 protein: CATSDPSPPGELFF
clone size: NA; J gene: TRBJ1-6; D gene: NA; V gene: TRBV15; CDR3 DNA: TGTGCCACCCGCTCGGCCAGCCAAGACTCACCCCTCCACTTT; CDR3 protein: CATRSASQDSPLHF
clone size: NA; J gene: TRBJ2-1; D gene: TRBD2; V gene: TRBV2; CDR3 DNA: TGTGCCAGCAGTGAAGGGACTAGCGGGAGGGAGTGGTTCTTC; CDR3 protein: CASSEGTSGREWFF
clone size: few; J gene: TRBJ1-1; D gene: NA; V gene: TRBV3-1; CDR3 DNA: TGTGCCAGCAGCCAAGATAGAGGGTACACTGAAGCTTTCTTT; CDR3 protein: CASSQDRGYTEAFF
clone size: many; J gene: TRBJ2-1; D gene: TRBD1; V gene: TRBV5-1; CDR3 DNA: TGCGCCAGCAGCTGGGACAGCCCCTACAATGAGCAGTTCTTC; CDR3 protein: CASSWDSPYNEQFF
clone size: many; J gene: TRBJ1-5; D gene: NA; V gene: TRBV3-1; CDR3 DNA: TGTGCCAGCAGCCAGGGGGATAGCAATCAGCCCCAGCATTTT; CDR3 protein: CASSQGDSNQPQHF
clone size: few; J gene: TRBJ2-2; D gene: TRBD1; V gene: TRBV3-1; CDR3 DNA: TGTGCCAGCAGCCCAGCCTCAACAGGGGGCAGCGCCGGGGAGCTGTTTTTT; CDR3 protein: CASSPASTGGSAGELFF
clone size: many; J gene: TRBJ2-7; D gene: NA; V gene: TRBV12-3/TRBV12-4; CDR3 DNA: TGTGCCAGCAGCAGAGCGCAAACCGAGCAGTACTTC; CDR3 protein: CASSRAQTEQYF
clone size: few; J gene: TRBJ2-1; D gene: TRBD2; V gene: TRBV2; CDR3 DNA: TGTGCCAGCAGTGGGAAAAGGACTAGCGGGAGTTTTGATGAGCAGTTCTTC; CDR3 protein: CASSGKRTSGSFDEQFF
clone size: many; J gene: TRBJ2-3; D gene: TRBD1; V gene: TRBV5-1; CDR3 DNA: TGCGCCAGCAGCAAAGGGGGCGAAACCTTCACAGATACGCAGTATTTT; CDR3 protein: CASSKGGETFTDTQYF